The sequence of this TCR beta chain was determined in a study of control samples from healthy donors and cancer patients. Profiling relied on immunoSEQ multiplex PCR, and the TCRdb table lists in-frame clones only, not all of them. The sample shows fewer than 70,000 clones, approximately 80% of them seen only once. Germline V CDR1 and CDR2: SGHRS, YFSETQ. CDR3 length equals 15 residues. The V gene end was trimmed by 5 bases and the J gene end by 4 bases; junction bases not matched to a gene: 11. The TCR was taken from a woman between 50 and 59 years old with lung cancer. Sequenced sample: PBMCs. The chain carries TRBV5-1 and TRBJ1-1; 7 bases are a match to TRBD1. The CDR3 is CASSGRGGSGTEAFF. The CDR3, as DNA: TGCGCCAGCAGTGGAAGAGGGGGCTCGGGCACTGAAGCTTTCTTT.